One sample yielded the 9 T cell receptor beta chains listed below, sequenced in a study of CD8 T cells in ankylosing spondylitis. In TCRdb, the 5' RACE reads were re-called with MiXCR into one record per CDR3 protein. The sample lists some 30,000 distinct CDR3 sequences; about 7.8% were seen once. The sample consisted of blood, either unsorted or a sorted T cell fraction (not recorded which). These receptor sequences come from a male donor with ankylosing spondylitis or in good health (not recorded which).

This clonotype was seen at least ten times. The chain recombines TRBV15 with TRBJ2-6, with D perhaps matching TRBD1 (6 bases). CDR3 length equals 14 residues. With 4 bases removed from V and 2 bases from J, the gap between germline ends came to 6 bases. Germline-derived CDR1 and CDR2 are LNHNV and YYDKDF (reference sequence). CDR3 protein: CATSKGAGANVLTF. The CDR3 nucleotides are TGTGCCACCAGCAAGGGGGCTGGGGCCAACGTCCTGACTTTC.

This clonotype was recorded at least ten times. The chain combines TRBV3-1 with TRBJ1-4; D gene unclear. Per germline, CDR1 LGHDT and CDR2 YNNKEL (reference sequence). Between the trimmed V and J ends, which lost 1 base and 1 base, there was a span of 7 bases. This CDR3 is 15 amino acids long. CDR3 sequence (DNA): TGTGCCAGCAGCCAAGCTAGGGAAACTAATGAAAAACTGTTTTTT. Translated, it gives CASSQARETNEKLFF. The entire variable domain, with the rest obtained from reference TRBV3-1 and TRBJ1-4, is as follows: DTAVSQTPKYLVTQMGNDKSIKCEQNLGHDTMYWYKQDSKKFLKIMFSYNNKELIINETVPNRFSPKSPDKAHLNLHINSLELGDSAVYFCASSQARETNEKLFFGSGTQLSVL.

This clonotype came up many times. The CDR3 DNA follows: TGTGCCATCAGTGAGTCGACGCCGGGAAACACCATATATTTT. Its translation: CAISESTPGNTIYF. The genes are TRBV10-3 and TRBJ1-3; D is undetermined. The V gene lost 0 bases and the J gene lost 4 bases, with 7 bases spanning the gap. The germline V gene has CDR1 ENHRY and CDR2 SYGVKD. This CDR3 is built from 14 residues.

Many counts were recorded for this clonotype. J is TRBJ2-7 and V is TRBV5-1; no clear D gene. V was trimmed by 4 bases and J by 1 base, leaving 12 bases between them. The CDR3 extends over 14 amino acids. From germline, CDR1 is SGHRS and CDR2 YFSETQ. The CDR3 loop reads CASSTLGPSYEQYF. The CDR3, as DNA: TGCGCCAGCAGCACCCTCGGACCGTCCTACGAGCAGTACTTC. Full variable domain (missing parts from reference TRBV5-1 and TRBJ2-7): KAGVTQTPRYLIKTRGQQVTLSCSPISGHRSVSWYQQTPGQGLQFLFEYFSETQRNKGNFPGRFSGRQFSNSRSEMNVSTLELGDSALYLCASSTLGPSYEQYFGPGTRLTVT.

The rearrangement joins TRBV4-1 to TRBJ2-5; D unclear. V was cut by 3 bases and J by 5 bases, with 13 bases left in between. The germline CDR1 and CDR2 sequences are MGHRA and YSYEKL. This CDR3 spans 14 amino acids. CDR3 sequence (DNA): TGCGCCAGCAGCCATATAGGCTCTCGGGAGACCCAGTACTTC. Protein: CASSHIGSRETQYF.

The table lists this clonotype with many counts. V gene TRBV11-2 combines with J gene TRBJ2-1; D possibly corresponds to TRBD1 (6 bases). The CDR3 length is 13 residues. CDR1 is SGHAT and CDR2 is FQNNGV in the germline V gene. The V end was cut by 4 bases, the J end by 6 bases, with 10 bases between. The CDR3 is CASSSDRFNEQFF. The CDR3 nucleotides read TGTGCCAGCAGCTCAGACAGGTTCAATGAGCAGTTCTTC.

The V and J genes are TRBV19 and TRBJ1-5, with D unclear. The CDR3 spans 12 residues. Between the trimmed V and J ends, which lost 5 bases and 7 bases, there was a span of 9 bases. Germline CDR1 reads LNHDA; CDR2 reads SQIVND (reference sequence). The CDR3 here is CASSFERQPQHF. The CDR3 DNA follows: TGTGCCAGTAGTTTTGAGCGGCAGCCCCAGCATTTT.

Ten or more counts support this clonotype. The chain has TRBV5-6 and TRBJ2-3; tentative D call: TRBD2 (6 bases). The germline V gene has CDR1 SGHDT and CDR2 YYEEEE. This CDR3 is built from 15 residues. The V and J ends lost 0 bases and 3 bases respectively, with 11 bases between them. CDR3 sequence (DNA): TGTGCCAGCAGCTTGGCCGGGGGTGTGACAGATACGCAGTATTTT. Translation: CASSLAGGVTDTQYF.

Ten or more counts support this clonotype. The chain is built from TRBV5-1 and TRBJ2-6; no reliable D call. Trimming removed 4 bases at V and 0 bases at J, with 11 bases between. Germline V gives CDR1 SGHRS, CDR2 YFSETQ. There are 16 residues in the CDR3. The CDR3 DNA sequence: TGCGCCAGCAGCGGGATTCAGCCCTCTGGGGCCAACGTCCTGACTTTC. Translating it yields CASSGIQPSGANVLTF. Filled out from reference TRBV5-1 and TRBJ2-6, the complete variable domain reads KAGVTQTPRYLIKTRGQQVTLSCSPISGHRSVSWYQQTPGQGLQFLFEYFSETQRNKGNFPGRFSGRQFSNSRSEMNVSTLELGDSALYLCASSGIQPSGANVLTFGAGSRLTVL.